This T cell receptor beta chain appears in the sequencing data of a study of post-analysis software for immune sequencing data. General study results and limits: Patients showed TRBV5-6, TRBV5-1 and TRBV20-1 among roughly five TRBV segments more frequent than in controls.

Remarks on this clonotype: The target antigen is unknown.

The CDR3 is made up of 13 amino acids. Germline-derived CDR1 and CDR2 are MNHEY and SMNVEV (reference sequence). The V and J ends lost 9 bases and 3 bases, in that order; junction bases with no gene match: 4. Researchers reported that TCR beta cDNA libraries carried unique molecular identifiers. TCRdb itself ran the PCR reads through MiXCR, one entry per CDR3 protein. In the table there are 250,000 to 300,000 distinct CDR3 sequences, 35% to 45% of which are singletons. The rearrangement links TRBV27 to TRBJ2-5; TRBD2 agrees at 10 bases. This clonotype originated in a girl between 10 and 17 years old with multiple sclerosis. Sequencing was carried out using blood. The CDR3 here is CASKREGKETQYF. The CDR3 nucleotides read TGTGCCAGTAAGCGGGAGGGTAAAGAGACCCAGTACTTC.